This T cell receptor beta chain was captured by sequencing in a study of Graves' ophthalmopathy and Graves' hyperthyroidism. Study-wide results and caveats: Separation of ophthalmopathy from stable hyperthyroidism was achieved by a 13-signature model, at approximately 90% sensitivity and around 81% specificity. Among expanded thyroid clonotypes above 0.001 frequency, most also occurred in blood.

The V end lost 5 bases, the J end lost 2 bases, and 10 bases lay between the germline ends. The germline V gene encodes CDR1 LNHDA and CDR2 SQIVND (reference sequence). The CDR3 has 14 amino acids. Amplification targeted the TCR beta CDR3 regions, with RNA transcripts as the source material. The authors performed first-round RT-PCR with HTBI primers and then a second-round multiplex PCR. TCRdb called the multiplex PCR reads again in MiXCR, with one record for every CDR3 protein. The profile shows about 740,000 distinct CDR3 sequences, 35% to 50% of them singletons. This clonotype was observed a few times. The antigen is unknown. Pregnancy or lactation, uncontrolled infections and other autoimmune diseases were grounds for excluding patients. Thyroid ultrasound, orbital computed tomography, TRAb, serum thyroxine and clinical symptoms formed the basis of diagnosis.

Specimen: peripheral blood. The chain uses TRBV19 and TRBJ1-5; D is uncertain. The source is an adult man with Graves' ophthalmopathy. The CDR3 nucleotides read TGTGCCAGTAGTGCTCAGAAGGGCAATCAGCCCCAGCATTTT. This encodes CASSAQKGNQPQHF.